What follows describes a single TCR beta chain. The antigen remains undetermined. Compared with germline, one end of the junction differs, possibly owing to a read error. The sample originates from a study of blood T cells in healthy people across ages. PCR was performed a second time for 7 to 11 cycles using a sample-barcoded 5' primer and a J-beta primer mix. One entry per CDR3 protein, called by TCRdb with MiXCR from the 5' RACE reads. The table includes some 930,000 distinct CDR3 sequences, about 27% detected once. The study's findings and limits: Compared with aged donors, long-lived donors showed fewer expanded clones, suggesting selection.

CDR3 length: 15 amino acids. Germline lookup yields CDR1 SGHTA and CDR2 FQGNSA. A further study also used this sample, focusing on T cells of mothers and their children.

The sequence was collected from a middle-aged woman in good health. The sample was blood. This chain links TRBV7-2 with TRBJ2-3; D unclear. The DNA for the CDR3 is TGTGCCAGCAGCTTTTCGCCTAGGGTCGAAGATACTCAGTATTTT. Translated, it gives CASSFSPRVEDTQYF.